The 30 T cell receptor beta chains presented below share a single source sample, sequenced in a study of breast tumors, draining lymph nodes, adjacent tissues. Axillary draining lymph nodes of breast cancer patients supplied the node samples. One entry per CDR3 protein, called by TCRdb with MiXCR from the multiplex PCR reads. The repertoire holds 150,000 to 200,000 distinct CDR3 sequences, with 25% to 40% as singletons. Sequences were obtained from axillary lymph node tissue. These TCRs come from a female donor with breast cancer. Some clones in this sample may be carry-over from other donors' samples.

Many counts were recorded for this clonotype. CDR3 in amino acids: CASSATGTGPYEQYF. CDR3 nucleotides: TGTGCCAGCAGCGCAACCGGGACAGGGCCCTACGAGCAGTACTTC. This sequence joins TRBV9 and TRBJ2-7; 9 bases match TRBD1. The CDR3 contains 15 residues. Germline CDR1 reads SGDLS; CDR2 reads YYNGEE. The trim removed 3 bases at V and 2 bases at J, leaving 6 bases unmatched.

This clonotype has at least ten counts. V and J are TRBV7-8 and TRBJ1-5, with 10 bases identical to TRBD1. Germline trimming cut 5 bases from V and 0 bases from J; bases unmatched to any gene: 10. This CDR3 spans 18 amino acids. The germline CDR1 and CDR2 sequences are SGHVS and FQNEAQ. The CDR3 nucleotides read TGTGCCAGCAGCAAGACAGGGGGCTATTCCAATAGCAATCAGCCCCAGCATTTT. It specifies CASSKTGGYSNSNQPQHF.

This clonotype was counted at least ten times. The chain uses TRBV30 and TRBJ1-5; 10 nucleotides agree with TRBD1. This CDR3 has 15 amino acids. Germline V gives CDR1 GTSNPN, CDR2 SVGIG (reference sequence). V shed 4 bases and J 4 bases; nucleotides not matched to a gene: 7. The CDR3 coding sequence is TGTGCCTGGAATCCCGGGGGACAGGGGAATCAGCCCCAGCATTTT. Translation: CAWNPGGQGNQPQHF.

CDR3 in amino acids: CSASGTPSSYNEQFF. For the CDR3, the DNA is TGCAGTGCTAGTGGGACCCCCAGCTCCTACAATGAGCAGTTCTTC. The chain joins TRBV20-1 to TRBJ2-1; D assignment may be TRBD1 or TRBD2 (5 bases each). Trimming pared 3 bases from V and 0 bases from J, leaving 12 bases between. The CDR3 covers 15 residues. The germline CDR1 and CDR2 sequences are DFQATT and SNEGSKA (reference sequence).

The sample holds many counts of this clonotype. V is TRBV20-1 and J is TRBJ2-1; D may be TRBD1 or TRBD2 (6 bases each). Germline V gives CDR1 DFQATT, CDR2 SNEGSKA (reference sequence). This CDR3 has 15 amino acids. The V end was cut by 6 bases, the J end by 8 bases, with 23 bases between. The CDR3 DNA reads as TGCAGTGCACGAGATGGGGGCGGGGCGACCCATGAGCAGTTCTTC. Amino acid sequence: CSARDGGGATHEQFF.

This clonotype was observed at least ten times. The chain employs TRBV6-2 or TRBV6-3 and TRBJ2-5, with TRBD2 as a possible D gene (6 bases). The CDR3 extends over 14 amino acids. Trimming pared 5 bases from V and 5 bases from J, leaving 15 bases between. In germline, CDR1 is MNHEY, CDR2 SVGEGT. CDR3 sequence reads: CASSRPTRRETQYF. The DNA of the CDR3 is TGTGCCAGCAGTCGACCGACTAGACGGGAGACCCAGTACTTC.

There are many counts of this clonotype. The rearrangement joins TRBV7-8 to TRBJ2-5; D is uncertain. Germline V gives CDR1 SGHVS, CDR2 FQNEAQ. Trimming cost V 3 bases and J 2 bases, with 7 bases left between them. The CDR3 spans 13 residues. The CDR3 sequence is CASSFFGQETQYF. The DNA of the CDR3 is TGTGCCAGCAGCTTTTTCGGTCAAGAGACCCAGTACTTC. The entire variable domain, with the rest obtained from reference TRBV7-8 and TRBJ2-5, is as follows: GAGVSQSPRYKVAKRGQDVALRCDPISGHVSLFWYQQALGQGPEFLTYFQNEAQLDKSGLPSDRFFAERPEGSVSTLKIQRTQQEDSAVYLCASSFFGQETQYFGPGTRLLVL.

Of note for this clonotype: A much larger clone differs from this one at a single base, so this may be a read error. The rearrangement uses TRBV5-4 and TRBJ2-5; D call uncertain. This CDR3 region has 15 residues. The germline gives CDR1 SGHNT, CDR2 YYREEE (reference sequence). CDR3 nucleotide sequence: TGTGCCTGCAGCGAACCAGACACGAGCCAAGAGACCCAGTACTTC. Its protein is CACSEPDTSQETQYF.

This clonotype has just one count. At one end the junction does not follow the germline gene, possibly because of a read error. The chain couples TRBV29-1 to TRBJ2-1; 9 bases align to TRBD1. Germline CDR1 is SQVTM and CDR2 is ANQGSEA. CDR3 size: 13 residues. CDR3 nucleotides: TGCGGCGTTTGGACAGGGGCGACTGATGAGCGGTTCTTC. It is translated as CGVWTGATDERFF.

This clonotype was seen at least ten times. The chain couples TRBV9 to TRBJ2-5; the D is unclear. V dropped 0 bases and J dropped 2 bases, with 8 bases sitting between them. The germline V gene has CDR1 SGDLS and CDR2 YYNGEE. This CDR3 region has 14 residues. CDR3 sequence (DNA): TGTGCCAGCAGCGTAGGGTCGAATCAAGAGACCCAGTACTTC. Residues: CASSVGSNQETQYF.

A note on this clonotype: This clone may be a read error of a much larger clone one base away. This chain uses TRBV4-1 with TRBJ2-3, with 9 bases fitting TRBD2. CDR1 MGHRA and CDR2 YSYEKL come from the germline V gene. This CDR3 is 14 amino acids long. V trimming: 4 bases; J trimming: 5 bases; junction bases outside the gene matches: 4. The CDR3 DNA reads TGCGCCAGCAGCCCTAGCGGGGTGGGAGATACGCAGTATTTT. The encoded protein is CASSPSGVGDTQYF.

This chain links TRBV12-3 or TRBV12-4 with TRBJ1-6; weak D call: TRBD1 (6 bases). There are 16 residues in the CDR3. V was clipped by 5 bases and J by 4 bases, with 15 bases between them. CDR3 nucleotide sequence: TGTGCCAGCAGTAAAAACGGCAGGGGATATAATTCACCCCTCCACTTT. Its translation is CASSKNGRGYNSPLHF.

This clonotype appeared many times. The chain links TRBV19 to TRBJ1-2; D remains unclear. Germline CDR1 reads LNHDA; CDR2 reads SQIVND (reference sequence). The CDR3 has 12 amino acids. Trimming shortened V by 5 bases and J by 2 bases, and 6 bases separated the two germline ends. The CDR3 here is CASSAQNYGYTF. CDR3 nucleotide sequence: TGTGCCAGTAGTGCCCAGAACTATGGCTACACCTTC. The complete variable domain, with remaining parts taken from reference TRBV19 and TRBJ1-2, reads DGGITQSPKYLFRKEGQNVTLSCEQNLNHDAMYWYRQDPGQGLRLIYYSQIVNDFQKGDIAEGYSVSREKKESFPLTVTSAQKNPTAFYLCASSAQNYGYTFGSGTRLTVV.

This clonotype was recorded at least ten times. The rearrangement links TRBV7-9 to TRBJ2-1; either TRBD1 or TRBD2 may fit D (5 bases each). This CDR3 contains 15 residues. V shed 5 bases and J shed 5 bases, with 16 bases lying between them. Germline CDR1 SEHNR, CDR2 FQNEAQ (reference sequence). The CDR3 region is CASSTRGRDHNEQFF. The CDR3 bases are TGTGCCAGCAGCACCCGGGGCAGGGATCACAATGAGCAGTTCTTC.

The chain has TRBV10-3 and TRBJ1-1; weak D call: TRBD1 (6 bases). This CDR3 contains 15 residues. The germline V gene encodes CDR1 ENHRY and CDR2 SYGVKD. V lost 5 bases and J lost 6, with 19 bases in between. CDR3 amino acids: CAISNRAEANAEAFF. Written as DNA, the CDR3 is TGTGCCATCAGTAACAGGGCAGAGGCAAACGCTGAAGCTTTCTTT.

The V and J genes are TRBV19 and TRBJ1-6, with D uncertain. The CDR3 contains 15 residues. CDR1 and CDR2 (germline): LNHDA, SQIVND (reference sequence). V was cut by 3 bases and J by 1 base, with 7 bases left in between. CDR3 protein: CASSMQRSYNSPLHF. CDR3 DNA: TGTGCCAGTAGTATGCAGAGATCCTATAATTCACCCCTCCACTTT.

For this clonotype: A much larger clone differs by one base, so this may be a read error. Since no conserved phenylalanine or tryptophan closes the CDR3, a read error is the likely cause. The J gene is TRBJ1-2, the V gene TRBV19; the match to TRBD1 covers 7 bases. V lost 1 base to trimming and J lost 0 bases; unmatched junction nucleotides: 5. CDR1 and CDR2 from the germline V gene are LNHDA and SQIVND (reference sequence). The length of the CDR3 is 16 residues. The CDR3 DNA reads TGTGCCAGTAGTATAGTTGGGACAGAAGCTAACTATGGCTACACCTCC. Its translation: CASSIVGTEANYGYTS.

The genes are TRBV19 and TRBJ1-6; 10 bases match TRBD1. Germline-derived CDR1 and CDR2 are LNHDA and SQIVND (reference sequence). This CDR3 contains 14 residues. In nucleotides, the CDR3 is TGTGCTAGAGAGAGACAGGGGGCCGATTCACCCCTCCACTTT. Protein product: CARERQGADSPLHF.

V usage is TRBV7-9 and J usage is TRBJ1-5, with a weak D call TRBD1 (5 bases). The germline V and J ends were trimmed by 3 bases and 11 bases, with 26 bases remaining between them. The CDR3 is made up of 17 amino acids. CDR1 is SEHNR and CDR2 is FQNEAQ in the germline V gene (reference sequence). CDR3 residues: CASSFRGWVGRPETQHF. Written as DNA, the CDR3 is TGTGCCAGCAGCTTTCGGGGCTGGGTCGGCCGACCGGAGACCCAGCATTTT.

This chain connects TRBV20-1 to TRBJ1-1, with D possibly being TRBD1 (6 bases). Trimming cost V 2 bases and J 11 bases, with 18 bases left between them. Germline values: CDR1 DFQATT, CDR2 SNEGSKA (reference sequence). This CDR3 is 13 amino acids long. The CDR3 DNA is TGCAGTGCTAGACCAATGAGGACAGCCCTGGCTTTCTTT. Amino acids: CSARPMRTALAFF.

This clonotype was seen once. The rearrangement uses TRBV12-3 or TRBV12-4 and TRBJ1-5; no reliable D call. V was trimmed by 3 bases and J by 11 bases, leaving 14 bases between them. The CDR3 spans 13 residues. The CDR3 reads CASSFASSETQHF. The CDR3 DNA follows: TGTGCCAGCAGTTTCGCTAGCTCAGAGACCCAGCATTTT.

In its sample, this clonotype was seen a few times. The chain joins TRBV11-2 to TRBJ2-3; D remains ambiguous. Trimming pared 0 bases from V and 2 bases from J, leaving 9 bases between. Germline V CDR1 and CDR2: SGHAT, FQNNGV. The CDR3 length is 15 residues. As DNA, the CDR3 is TGTGCCAGCAGCTTAGAGTGGGGTGTCACAGATACGCAGTATTTT. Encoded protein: CASSLEWGVTDTQYF.

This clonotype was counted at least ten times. CDR3 in amino acids: CSARQGYWGYNEQFF. CDR3 nucleotides: TGCAGTGCCCGACAGGGGTATTGGGGGTACAATGAGCAGTTCTTC. This chain joins TRBV20-1 and TRBJ2-1; 8 bases agree with TRBD1. The ends lost 6 bases at V and 4 bases at J; junction bases unmatched: 11. CDR1 and CDR2 from the germline V gene are DFQATT and SNEGSKA (reference sequence). The CDR3 totals 15 residues.

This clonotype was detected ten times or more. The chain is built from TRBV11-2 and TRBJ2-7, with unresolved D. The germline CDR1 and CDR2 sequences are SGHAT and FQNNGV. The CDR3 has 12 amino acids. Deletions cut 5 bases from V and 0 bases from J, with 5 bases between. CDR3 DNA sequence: TGTGCCAGCAGCCCACCCTCCTACGAGCAGTACTTC. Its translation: CASSPPSYEQYF.

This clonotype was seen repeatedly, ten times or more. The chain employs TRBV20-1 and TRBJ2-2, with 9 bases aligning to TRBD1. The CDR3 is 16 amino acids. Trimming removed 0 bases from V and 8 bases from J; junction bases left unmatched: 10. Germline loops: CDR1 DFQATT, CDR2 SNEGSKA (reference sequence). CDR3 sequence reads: CSARDFTGGYQGELFF. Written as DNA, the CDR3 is TGCAGTGCTAGAGATTTTACAGGGGGCTACCAGGGGGAGCTGTTTTTT.

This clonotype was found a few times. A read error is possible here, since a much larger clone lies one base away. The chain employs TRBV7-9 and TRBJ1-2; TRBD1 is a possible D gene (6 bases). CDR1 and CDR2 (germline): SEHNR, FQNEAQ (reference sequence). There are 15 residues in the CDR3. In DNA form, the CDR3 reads TGTGCCAGCAGCCCCCGGATCGCGGGGACCGGGGGCTACCCCTTC. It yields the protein CASSPRIAGTGGYPF.

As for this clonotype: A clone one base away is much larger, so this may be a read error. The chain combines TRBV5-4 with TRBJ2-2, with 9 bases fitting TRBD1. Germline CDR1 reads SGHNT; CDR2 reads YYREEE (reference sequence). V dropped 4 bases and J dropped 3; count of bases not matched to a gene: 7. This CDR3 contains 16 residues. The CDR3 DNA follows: TGTGCCAGCAGCCTGTGGACAGGGGTGGACACCGGGGAGCTGTTTTTT. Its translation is CASSLWTGVDTGELFF. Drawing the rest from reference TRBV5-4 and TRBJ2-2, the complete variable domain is ETGVTQSPTHLIKTRGQQVTLRCSSQSGHNTVSWYQQALGQGPQFIFQYYREEENGRGNFPPRFSGLQFPNYSSELNVNALELDDSALYLCASSLWTGVDTGELFFGEGSRLTVL.

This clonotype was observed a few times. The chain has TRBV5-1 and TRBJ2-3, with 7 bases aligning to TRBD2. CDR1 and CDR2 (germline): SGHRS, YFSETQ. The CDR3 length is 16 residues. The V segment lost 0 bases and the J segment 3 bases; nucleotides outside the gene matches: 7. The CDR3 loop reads CASSLDVGGVTDTQYF. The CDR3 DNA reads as TGCGCCAGCAGCTTGGATGTGGGGGGGGTAACAGATACGCAGTATTTT.

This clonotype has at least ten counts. CDR3 in DNA: TGTGCCACCAGTGACCCGGGACAGGGAACAACAAGGGGCTACACCTTC. It translates to CATSDPGQGTTRGYTF. The chain recombines TRBV24-1 with TRBJ1-2; 9 bases are shared with TRBD1. Germline CDR1 reads KGHDR; CDR2 reads SFDVKD. The CDR3 contains 16 residues. V lost 4 bases and J lost 8; bases outside the gene matches: 13.

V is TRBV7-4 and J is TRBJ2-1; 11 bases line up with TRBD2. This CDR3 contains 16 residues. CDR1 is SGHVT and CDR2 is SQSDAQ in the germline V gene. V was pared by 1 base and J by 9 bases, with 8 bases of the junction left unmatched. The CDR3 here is CASSLVSSGRRGEQFF. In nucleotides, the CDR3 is TGTGCCAGCAGCTTAGTATCTAGCGGGAGGCGCGGTGAGCAGTTCTTC.